Included here is one TCR beta chain sequence, with context. Its matching antigen is unknown. TCRdb reprocessed the 5' RACE reads with MiXCR, giving one entry per CDR3 protein. This table holds fewer than 250,000 distinct CDR3 sequences, over 8% found once. The V gene lost 3 bases and the J gene lost 8 bases, with 14 bases spanning the gap. The length of the CDR3 is 14 residues. Germline CDR1 reads SGHVS; CDR2 reads FNYEAQ. This specimen belongs to a study of identical twins. Study conclusions and caveats: Whereas memory repertoires showed no such difference, abundant cord blood beta clonotypes carried fewer insertions.

The chain combines TRBV7-6 with TRBJ2-1, with D possibly TRBD2 on 7 matching bases. The origin of this receptor is a woman aged 18-30 years in good health. Sequencing used memory (CD45RO+) T cells sorted from blood. CDR3 nucleotides: TGTGCCAGCAGCTTGAGGGGGGGAAAAGATGAGCAGTTCTTC. Its protein is CASSLRGGKDEQFF.